The 11 T cell receptor beta chains below come from one sample, sequenced in a study of T cells after posttransplantation cyclophosphamide. Using immunoSEQ multiplex PCR, the repertoire was profiled, and TCRdb retains in-frame clones only, with some absent. The top ten hold approximately 3.9% of the sample, which has some 10,000 clones, around nine tenths seen once. Busulfan-fludarabine conditioning, marrow transplant, and cyclophosphamide on days +3 and +4 were administered. Sequences were derived from PBMCs, sampled after allogeneic stem cell transplant with posttransplant cyclophosphamide. Source of these receptors: a female patient aged 25-39 years who received an allogeneic stem cell transplant from an unrelated donor, was CMV-positive, and had no GVHD. Some T cells may arise from the graft donor.

The J gene is TRBJ2-3, the V gene TRBV10-1, with a weak D call TRBD1 (6 bases). V dropped 3 bases and J dropped 0 bases, with 13 bases sitting between them. CDR3 length: 16 residues. In germline, CDR1 is WNHNN, CDR2 SYGVQD (reference sequence). CDR3 DNA sequence: TGCGCCAGCAGTGACCGGACAGTCATTAGCACAGATACGCAGTATTTT. Its protein product is CASSDRTVISTDTQYF.

The chain couples TRBV7-3 to TRBJ2-1; 8 bases are a match to TRBD1. Germline V gene sequence: CDR1 SGHTA, CDR2 FQGTGA. The V segment lost 5 bases and the J segment 13 bases; nucleotides outside the gene matches: 10. The CDR3 covers 13 residues. The chain's CDR3 is CASSPGTGRIQFF. CDR3 nucleotides: TGTGCCAGCAGCCCAGGGACAGGTAGGATACAGTTCTTC. The whole variable domain, remainder taken from reference TRBV7-3 and TRBJ2-1, is GAGVSQTPSNKVTEKGKYVELRCDPISGHTALYWYRQSLGQGPEFLIYFQGTGAADDSGLPNDRFFAVRPEGSVSTLKIQRTERGDSAVYLCASSPGTGRIQFFGPGTRLTVL.

This chain connects TRBV7-9 to TRBJ1-2; 8 nucleotides align to TRBD1. Germline values: CDR1 SEHNR, CDR2 FQNEAQ (reference sequence). The CDR3 contains 12 residues. J was trimmed by 8 bases and V by 4 bases; bases with no gene match: 3. CDR3 region: CASSYGQGGYTF. CDR3 coding DNA: TGTGCCAGCAGCTACGGACAGGGCGGCTACACCTTC.

This clone was seen only once. The chain couples TRBV18 to TRBJ2-7; D may be TRBD1 (5 bases). Germline V gives CDR1 KGHSH, CDR2 LQKENI. The V end was cut by 8 bases, the J end by 3 bases, with 14 bases between. The CDR3 has 13 residues. CDR3 protein: CASQITGDYEQYF. For the CDR3, the DNA is TGTGCCAGCCAGATTACAGGTGACTACGAGCAGTACTTC.

The chain couples TRBV25-1 to TRBJ2-4, with D maybe TRBD2 (6 bases). Trimming took off 8 bases at V and 1 base at J, with 21 bases between the two ends. The CDR3 covers 17 residues. Germline assignment: CDR1 MGHDK and CDR2 SYGVNS. CDR3 region: CASAELGGGGAKNIQYF. For the CDR3, the DNA is TGTGCCAGCGCAGAGTTGGGAGGAGGTGGCGCCAAAAACATTCAGTACTTC.

This clone was found a few times. The rearrangement links TRBV13 to TRBJ1-1; D is perhaps TRBD1 (6 bases). Germline V gene sequence: CDR1 PRHDT, CDR2 FYEKMQ (reference sequence). V lost 6 bases to trimming and J lost 1 base, with 6 bases between them. The CDR3 spans 12 residues. The CDR3 nucleotides read TGTGCCAGCAGGGACAGGAACACTGAAGCTTTCTTT. It yields the protein CASRDRNTEAFF. Looking up the rest from reference TRBV13 and TRBJ1-1 gives the full variable domain: AAGVIQSPRHLIKEKRETATLKCYPIPRHDTVYWYQQGPGQDPQFLISFYEKMQSDKGSIPDRFSAQQFSDYHSELNMSSLELGDSALYFCASRDRNTEAFFGQGTRLTVV.

This clone was seen only a few times. This rearrangement joins TRBV6-6 to TRBJ1-1; no reliable D call. Deletions cut 0 bases from V and 5 bases from J, with 4 bases between. The germline V gene encodes CDR1 MNHNY and CDR2 SVGAGI (reference sequence). The CDR3 sequence is 12 residues long. In nucleotides, the CDR3 is TGTGCCAGCAGTTACTCGAGGACTGAAGCTTTCTTT. It is translated as CASSYSRTEAFF.

This chain links TRBV7-9 with TRBJ2-5; TRBD2 matches 15 bases. The J segment lost 2 bases and the V segment lost 5 bases, leaving 6 bases of the junction unmatched. Per germline, CDR1 SEHNR and CDR2 FQNEAQ (reference sequence). CDR3 size: 17 residues. The CDR3 protein is CASSIGTSGRPQETQYF. In DNA, the CDR3 is TGTGCCAGCAGCATAGGGACTAGCGGGAGGCCTCAAGAGACCCAGTACTTC.

V gene TRBV28 combines with J gene TRBJ2-7, with D possibly TRBD2 on 6 matching bases. This CDR3 has 15 residues. Germline values: CDR1 MDHEN, CDR2 SYDVKM. Trimming removed 3 bases from V and 3 bases from J, with 15 bases in between. The CDR3 here is CASSLGGGEFYEQYF. Here the CDR3 DNA reads TGTGCCAGCAGTTTGGGCGGCGGGGAGTTCTACGAGCAGTACTTC.

The chain has TRBV21-1 and TRBJ1-5; no check of the table's D call, TRBD1, against the DNA was made. TRBV21-1 is classified as a pseudogene. CDR3 size: 16 residues. The CDR3 sequence is CASSKGEGQVNQPQHF. The CDR3 nucleotides read TGTGCCAGCAGCAAAGGGGAAGGACAGGTCAATCAGCCCCAGCATTTT.

This chain uses TRBV5-1 with TRBJ1-1, with TRBD1 as a possible D gene (6 bases). CDR3 length equals 15 residues. Trimming removed 3 bases from V and 6 bases from J, with 18 bases in between. Germline assignment: CDR1 SGHRS and CDR2 YFSETQ. For the CDR3, the DNA is TGCGCCAGCAGCTCAAATCAGGGGTTAGGCGCTGAAGCTTTCTTT. The encoded protein is CASSSNQGLGAEAFF.